Sequencing of this T cell receptor (beta chain) was carried out in a study of T cell responses to AZD1222 COVID-19 vaccine. Findings and limits, study-wide: The number of AZD1222 recipients seropositive at baseline was only 6 or 7. Regions 160-218 and 743-854 dominated among vaccine-associated CD4 TCRs spanning spike. When two AZD1222 doses had been given, Spike-specific TCR breadth and depth rose.

A remark on this clone: As yet, its antigen is unknown.

Repertoires were generated with immunoSEQ multiplex PCR, while TCRdb's copy carries only in-frame clones and drops some. This sample has about 130,000 clones, with approximately 90% found just once. The V and J ends lost 4 bases and 5 bases respectively, with 17 bases between them. The CDR3 has 15 amino acids. From germline, CDR1 is LGHNA and CDR2 YSLEER. The sample consisted of peripheral blood, taken 28 days after the second AZD1222 dose. This sequence joins TRBV4-3 and TRBJ1-1, with D hard to call. The source of this sequence is an adult who received the AZD1222 COVID-19 vaccine. CDR3 nucleotides: TGCGCCAGCAGCCCGGGAGGCCGCCCTCCGACTGAAGCTTTCTTT. Encoded protein: CASSPGGRPPTEAFF.